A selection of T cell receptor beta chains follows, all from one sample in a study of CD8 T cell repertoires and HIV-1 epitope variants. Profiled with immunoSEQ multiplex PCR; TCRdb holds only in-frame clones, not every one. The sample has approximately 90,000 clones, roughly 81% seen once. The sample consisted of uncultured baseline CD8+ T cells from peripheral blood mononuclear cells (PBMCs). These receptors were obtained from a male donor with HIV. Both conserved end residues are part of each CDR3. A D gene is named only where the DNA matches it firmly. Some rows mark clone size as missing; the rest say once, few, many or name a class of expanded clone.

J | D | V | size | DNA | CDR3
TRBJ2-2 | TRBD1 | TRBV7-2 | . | TGTGCCAGCAGCTTAGAAGCGACAGGGGGCGGTGGCGGGGAGCTGTTTTTT | CASSLEATGGGGGELFF
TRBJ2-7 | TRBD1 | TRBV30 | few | TGTGCCCTAGGACAGGGGTCCTACGAGCAGTACTTC | CALGQGSYEQYF
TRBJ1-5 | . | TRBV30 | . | TGTGCCTGGAGTGAAAGGGGATATCAGCCCCAGCATTTT | CAWSERGYQPQHF
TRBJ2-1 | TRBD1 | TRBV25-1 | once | TGTGCCAGCAGTGACACCGGGACAGGGGGCAATGAGCAGTTCTTC | CASSDTGTGGNEQFF
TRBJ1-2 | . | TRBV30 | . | TGTGCCTGGAGTGTTTTGGGGGAGGACTATGGCTACACCTTC | CAWSVLGEDYGYTF
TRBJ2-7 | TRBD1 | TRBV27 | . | TGTGCCACCTCTGGACAGGGGCCCTACGAGCAGTACTTC | CATSGQGPYEQYF
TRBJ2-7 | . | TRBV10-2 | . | TGCGCCAGCAGTGAGTCGAAAGGGAGCGAGCAGTACTTC | CASSESKGSEQYF
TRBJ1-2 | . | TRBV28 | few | TGTGCCAGCAGTGGGGCGGACAGTAACTATGGCTACACCTTC | CASSGADSNYGYTF
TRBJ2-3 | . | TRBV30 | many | TGTGCCTGGAGTGTACGAGGGCACGCAGATACGCAGTATTTT | CAWSVRGHADTQYF
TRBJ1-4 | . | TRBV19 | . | TGTGCCACCTTGGACAGCGATAATGAAAAACTGTTTTTT | CATLDSDNEKLFF
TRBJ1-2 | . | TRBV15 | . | TGTGCCACCAGCAGAGATATGGGTCTTTGGGGCTACACCTTC | CATSRDMGLWGYTF
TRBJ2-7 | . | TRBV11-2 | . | TGTGCCAGCAGCTTGTCTCCCCCTAGTTGGTCCTACGAGCAGTACTTC | CASSLSPPSWSYEQYF
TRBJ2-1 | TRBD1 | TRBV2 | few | TGTGCCAGCAGAGAGCGGACAGGGGAGCCCCACAATGAGCAGTTCTTC | CASRERTGEPHNEQFF
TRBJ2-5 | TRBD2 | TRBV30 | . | TGTGCCTGGAGATATCGGGGAGGGAGAGAGACCCAGTACTTC | CAWRYRGGRETQYF
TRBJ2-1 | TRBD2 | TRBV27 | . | TGTGCCAGCAACCGAGCGGGGGGGCCGTACAATGAGCAGTTCTTC | CASNRAGGPYNEQFF
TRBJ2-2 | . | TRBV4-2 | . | TGTGCCAGCAGCCAAGGGACCGCGAACACCGGGGAGCTGTTTTTT | CASSQGTANTGELFF
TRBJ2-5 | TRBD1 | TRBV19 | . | TGTGCCAGTAGTACCGGACAGGGGATAGAAGAGACCCAGTACTTC | CASSTGQGIEETQYF
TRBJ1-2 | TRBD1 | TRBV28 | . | TGTGCCAGCAGCTACACGGAGGGGGCGGGCTATGGCTACACCTTC | CASSYTEGAGYGYTF
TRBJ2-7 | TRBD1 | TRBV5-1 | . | TGCGCCAGCAGCCTTCAGCCGGGACAGGGGGCCTACGAGCAGTACTTC | CASSLQPGQGAYEQYF
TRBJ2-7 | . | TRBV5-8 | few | TGTGCCAGCAGCTTTGGGACGGTGTACGAGCAGTACTTC | CASSFGTVYEQYF
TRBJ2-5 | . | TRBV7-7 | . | TGTGCCAGCAGCCCTCGGACTGGAGAGACCCAGTACTTC | CASSPRTGETQYF
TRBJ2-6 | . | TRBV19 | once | TGTGCCAGTAGCCTTGGAAGCTCTGGGGCCAACGTCCTGACTTTC | CASSLGSSGANVLTF
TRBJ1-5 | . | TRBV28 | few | TGTGCCAGCAGTAGGGAGAGCAATCAGCCCCAGCATTTT | CASSRESNQPQHF
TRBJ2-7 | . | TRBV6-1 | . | TGTGCCAGCAGGCCGCGGTCTCTCGACGGGCAGTACTTC | CASRPRSLDGQYF
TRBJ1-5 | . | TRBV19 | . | TGTGCCAGTAGTAATACGGGGGACAGCAATCAGCCCCAGCATTTT | CASSNTGDSNQPQHF
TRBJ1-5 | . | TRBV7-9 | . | TGTGCCAGCAGCTTGAACGGGGCTGAGCCCCAGCATTTT | CASSLNGAEPQHF
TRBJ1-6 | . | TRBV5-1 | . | TGCGCCAGCAGCTTCCGGACTGATTCACCCCTCCACTTT | CASSFRTDSPLHF
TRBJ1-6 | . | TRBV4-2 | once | TGTGCCAGCAGCCAAGAGAGGGTAAAGGCAGGAGGTTCACCCCTCCACTTT | CASSQERVKAGGSPLHF
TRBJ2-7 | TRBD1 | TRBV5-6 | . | TGTGCCAGCAGCTTCAGGGGGTTCAAGGACGAGCAGTACTTC | CASSFRGFKDEQYF
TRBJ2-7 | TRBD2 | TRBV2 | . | TGTGCCAGCAGTTTCCGGGACTACACCTACGAGCAGTACTTC | CASSFRDYTYEQYF
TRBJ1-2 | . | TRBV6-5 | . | TGTGCCAGCGGGTCGGCAGGGCTAGGCTACACCTTC | CASGSAGLGYTF
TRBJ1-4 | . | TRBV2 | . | TGTGCCAGCACCGAATCTACGTTGCAGGAATTGTTTTTT | CASTESTLQELFF
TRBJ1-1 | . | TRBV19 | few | TGTGCCAGTACCCCCCTCGGGACACCAAATGAAGCTTTCTTT | CASTPLGTPNEAFF
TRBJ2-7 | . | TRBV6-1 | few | TGTGCCAGCAAAAAACACGGCTCCTACGAGCAGTACTTC | CASKKHGSYEQYF
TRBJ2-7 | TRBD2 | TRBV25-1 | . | TGTGCCAGCAGTGAATATAGTGACGGGAGGTCCTACGAGCAGTACTTC | CASSEYSDGRSYEQYF
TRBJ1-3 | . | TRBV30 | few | TGTGCCTGGAGTTTGGGTTCTGGAAACACCATATATTTT | CAWSLGSGNTIYF
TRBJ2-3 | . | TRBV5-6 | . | TGTGCCAGCAGCCCTAACTACCCCCGAAATACGCAGTATTTT | CASSPNYPRNTQYF
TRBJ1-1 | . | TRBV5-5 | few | TGTGCCAGCAGCTTTGAGGGGTTGAACACTGAAGCTTTCTTT | CASSFEGLNTEAFF
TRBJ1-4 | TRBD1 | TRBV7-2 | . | TGTGCCAGCAGCGTAGGACAGGGGGCCATTGAAAAACTGTTTTTT | CASSVGQGAIEKLFF
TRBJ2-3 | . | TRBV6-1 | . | TGTGCCAGCAGTGAACAGGGTTGGAGGGCATCAGATACGCAGTATTTT | CASSEQGWRASDTQYF
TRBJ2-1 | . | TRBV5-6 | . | TGTGCCAGCAGCTTGGGGCAGCACAATGAGCAGTTCTTC | CASSLGQHNEQFF
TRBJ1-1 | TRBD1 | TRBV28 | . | TGTGCCAGCTGCGACAGGGGGCCGGGCACTGAAGCTTTCTTT | CASCDRGPGTEAFF
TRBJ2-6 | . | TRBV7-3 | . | TGTGCCAGCAGCTTAGCCCCGGGTACTGGGGCCAACGTCCTGACTTTC | CASSLAPGTGANVLTF
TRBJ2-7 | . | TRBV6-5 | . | TGTGCCAGCAGTTTATCGGTTGGGACGTACTCCTACGAGCAGTACTTC | CASSLSVGTYSYEQYF
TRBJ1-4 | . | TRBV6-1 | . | TGTGCCAGCAGTGAAGGGTCAGGGAGTGAAAAACTGTTTTTT | CASSEGSGSEKLFF
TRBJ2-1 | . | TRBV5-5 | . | TGTGCCAGCAGCTTGAGGGCAGGGCCCGACGATGAGCAGTTCTTC | CASSLRAGPDDEQFF
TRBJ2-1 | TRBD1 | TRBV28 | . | TGTGCCAGCAGTTACGGACAGGGGAACCGCAATGAGCAGTTCTTC | CASSYGQGNRNEQFF
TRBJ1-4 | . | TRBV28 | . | TGTGCCAGCAGTTTAAGGGGACATTACATTAATTCGGATGAAAAACTGTTTTTT | CASSLRGHYINSDEKLFF
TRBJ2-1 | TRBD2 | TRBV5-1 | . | TGCGCCAGCAGCTTTGGTAGCGGGAGAGGGTCCTACAATGAGCAGTTCTTC | CASSFGSGRGSYNEQFF
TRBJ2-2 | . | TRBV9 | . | TGTGCCAGCAGCGTAACAGGGATGAACACCGGGGAGCTGTTTTTT | CASSVTGMNTGELFF
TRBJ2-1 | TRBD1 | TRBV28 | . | TGTGCCAGCAGTTCGTCAGACAGGGTTCACGAGCAGTTCTTC | CASSSSDRVHEQFF
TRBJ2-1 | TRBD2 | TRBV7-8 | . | TGTGCCAGCAGCAAGACTAGCGGGAGCATGGACGAGCAGTTCTTC | CASSKTSGSMDEQFF
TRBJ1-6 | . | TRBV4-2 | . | TGTGCCAGCAGCCGAGTATCCGGACTGGGGGATTCACCCCTCCACTTT | CASSRVSGLGDSPLHF
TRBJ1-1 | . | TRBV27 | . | TGTGCCAGCAGTTTCGGGGGGCGCACTGAAGCTTTCTTT | CASSFGGRTEAFF